A selection of T cell receptor beta chains follows, all from one sample in a study of identical twins. One entry per CDR3 protein, called by TCRdb with MiXCR from the 5' RACE reads. The sample consists of roughly 1.6 million distinct CDR3 sequences, around 29% of them appearing once. Sequencing used cord blood. These TCRs come from a newborn girl in good health. CDR3s include the opening cysteine and the closing phenylalanine or tryptophan. The D gene is left open where the match is weak. Rows may omit the clone size; those that give it use once, few, many or a size class.

j_call d_call v_call clone_size cdr3_aa cdr3_nt
TRBJ2-5 - TRBV12-3/TRBV12-4 many CASSFREGETQYF TGTGCCAGCAGTTTTCGGGAAGGGGAGACCCAGTACTTC
TRBJ2-1 - TRBV2 few CASRRTSNNEQFF TGTGCCAGCAGGCGGACCTCGAACAATGAGCAGTTCTTC
TRBJ2-1 - TRBV29-1 many CSVVVSGVAYNEQFF TGCAGCGTTGTAGTGTCGGGAGTAGCCTACAATGAGCAGTTCTTC
TRBJ2-5 - TRBV18 few CASSPYYSQETQYF TGTGCCAGCTCACCGTATTACAGCCAAGAGACCCAGTACTTC
TRBJ1-1 - TRBV5-1 many CASSLEATEAFF TGCGCCAGCAGCTTGGAAGCGACTGAAGCTTTCTTT
TRBJ2-3 - TRBV5-1 - CASSWASDTQYF TGCGCCAGCAGCTGGGCGTCAGATACGCAGTATTTT
TRBJ1-5 TRBD1 TRBV6-1 - CASRDSNFSNQPQHF TGTGCCAGCCGGGACAGTAATTTTAGCAATCAGCCCCAGCATTTT
TRBJ1-6 TRBD1 TRBV7-9 - CASRSRAFDRVNSPLHF TGTGCCAGCAGATCTAGGGCCTTCGACAGGGTTAATTCACCCCTCCACTTT
TRBJ1-1 - TRBV28 few CASNSVFRNTEAFF TGTGCCAGCAATTCGGTCTTCAGGAACACTGAAGCTTTCTTT
TRBJ1-2 TRBD1 TRBV10-3 few CAISESLGQGAWAYGYTF TGTGCCATCAGTGAGTCACTGGGACAGGGAGCTTGGGCCTATGGCTACACCTTC
TRBJ1-5 TRBD1 TRBV27 - CASRSQGANQPQHF TGTGCCAGCAGGTCACAGGGGGCAAATCAGCCCCAGCATTTT
TRBJ1-2 - TRBV6-1 - CASGGRNYGHTF TGTGCCAGCGGTGGCAGGAACTATGGCCACACCTTC
TRBJ2-7 - TRBV3-1 - CASGPRGFYEQYF TGTGCCAGCGGGCCCCGCGGATTCTACGAGCAGTACTTC
TRBJ2-3 - TRBV11-2 - CASSLQLLTDTQYF TGTGCCAGCAGCTTACAACTCCTCACAGATACGCAGTATTTT
TRBJ2-7 TRBD2 TRBV4-2 - CASSQAGLEESYEQYF TGTGCCAGCAGCCAAGCCGGACTAGAAGAGTCGTACGAGCAGTACTTC
TRBJ2-5 - TRBV4-2 - CASAGDSRLGEETQYF TGTGCCAGCGCCGGAGACTCACGATTGGGGGAGGAGACCCAGTACTTC
TRBJ1-1 - TRBV12-5 few CASGGTEAFF TGTGCTAGTGGAGGGACCGAAGCTTTCTTT
TRBJ2-7 - TRBV5-1 - CASSLGQGKVEQYF TGCGCCAGCAGCTTGGGTCAGGGTAAGGTCGAGCAGTACTTC
TRBJ1-4 - TRBV6-8 - CASSWGQRVVATNEKLFF TGTGCCAGCAGCTGGGGCCAGAGAGTAGTGGCAACTAATGAAAAACTGTTTTTT
TRBJ1-2 - TRBV6-6 - CASSYSTGTNYGYTF TGTGCCAGCAGTTACTCAACAGGCACTAACTATGGCTACACCTTC
TRBJ2-5 TRBD2 TRBV6-2/TRBV6-3 - CASSYGGLAGAKETQYF TGTGCCAGCAGTTACGGCGGACTAGCGGGGGCGAAAGAGACCCAGTACTTC
TRBJ1-4 TRBD1 TRBV2 - CASKDRVGEKLFF TGTGCCAGCAAGGACAGGGTTGGTGAAAAACTGTTTTTT
TRBJ2-5 - TRBV27 - CASSLGKAVETQYF TGTGCCAGCAGTTTAGGGAAGGCGGTAGAGACCCAGTACTTC
TRBJ2-1 - TRBV20-1 few CSARDQEGTTPNEQFF TGCAGTGCTAGAGATCAGGAAGGGACAACCCCCAATGAGCAGTTCTTC
TRBJ2-2 TRBD1 TRBV3-1 few CASSHWTGGHTGELFF TGTGCCAGCAGCCACTGGACAGGGGGCCACACCGGGGAGCTGTTTTTT
TRBJ2-7 - TRBV28 - CASRTLRGGGHEQYF TGTGCCAGCCGCACCTTGAGAGGGGGTGGCCATGAGCAGTACTTC
TRBJ1-1 - TRBV4-1 many CASSQVVNTEAFF TGCGCCAGCAGCCAAGTCGTCAACACTGAAGCTTTCTTT
TRBJ1-1 - TRBV27 - CASSLRRDTEAFF TGTGCCAGCAGTTTACGGCGGGACACTGAAGCTTTCTTT
TRBJ2-3 - TRBV27 - CASSLYGLGWDTQYF TGTGCCAGCAGTTTATATGGATTGGGGTGGGATACGCAGTATTTT
TRBJ2-1 - TRBV7-2 - CASSLSSPNEQFF TGTGCCAGCAGCTTGTCTAGCCCCAATGAGCAGTTCTTC
TRBJ2-1 TRBD1 TRBV5-1 many CASSSDRGNEQFF TGTGCCAGCAGCTCGGACAGGGGCAATGAGCAGTTCTTC
TRBJ2-7 TRBD2 TRBV7-2 - CASSPAGGYNEQYF TGTGCCAGCAGCCCAGCGGGGGGCTACAATGAGCAGTACTTC
TRBJ2-3 - TRBV24-1 - CATSDPRTRTDTQYF TGTGCCACCAGTGACCCCCGGACCCGCACAGATACGCAGTATTTT
TRBJ2-1 - TRBV28 few CASTPPLGYEQFF TGTGCCAGCACCCCCCCCTTGGGTTATGAGCAGTTCTTC
TRBJ2-7 - TRBV27 - CASSLRGQTYEQYF TGTGCCAGCAGTTTAAGAGGGCAGACCTACGAGCAGTACTTC
TRBJ2-5 - TRBV20-1 many CSAGQGGFEQYF TGCAGTGCGGGGCAAGGAGGGTTTGAGCAGTACTTC
TRBJ1-2 TRBD1 TRBV20-1 few CSARPRGGLVYGYTF TGCAGTGCTAGACCCAGGGGGGGGCTTGTCTATGGCTACACCTTC
TRBJ2-7 TRBD2 TRBV25-1 - CARGGTSLSYEQYF TGTGCCAGGGGCGGGACTAGCCTCTCCTACGAGCAGTACTTC
TRBJ2-5 - TRBV20-1 few CSARLVETQYF TGCAGTGCGAGACTAGTAGAGACCCAGTACTTC
TRBJ2-1 TRBD2 TRBV5-1 - CASSSTGLVFYNEQFF TGCGCCAGCAGCTCCACTGGACTAGTCTTCTACAATGAGCAGTTCTTC
TRBJ2-7 TRBD2 TRBV20-1 - CSASLGLAGVSEQYF TGCAGTGCCTCCCTCGGACTAGCGGGGGTGAGCGAGCAGTACTTC
TRBJ2-7 - TRBV11-2 - CASSLDRWSYNEQYF TGTGCCAGCAGCTTAGATCGCTGGTCCTACAATGAGCAGTACTTC
TRBJ1-6 TRBD1 TRBV10-3 - CAIRQGLAYNSPLHF TGTGCCATCAGACAGGGGCTTGCATATAATTCACCCCTCCACTTT
TRBJ2-2 - TRBV20-1 - CSARLKTGELFF TGCAGTGCTAGGCTTAAGACCGGGGAGCTGTTTTTT
TRBJ1-1 - TRBV20-1 few CSATRPDTNTEAFF TGCAGTGCTACCCGCCCGGACACGAACACTGAAGCTTTCTTT
TRBJ2-2 - TRBV4-2 - CASSGGANRELFF TGTGCCAGTTCAGGGGGGGCCAACCGGGAGCTGTTTTTT
TRBJ2-1 - TRBV5-4 - CASSLELVPNNEQFF TGTGCCAGCAGCTTGGAACTAGTGCCCAACAATGAGCAGTTCTTC
TRBJ2-4 - TRBV19 few CASSISGGPLNKNIQYF TGTGCCAGTAGTATTAGCGGAGGGCCTCTTAACAAAAACATTCAGTACTTC
TRBJ2-7 - TRBV11-2 - CASSLMAIYEQYF TGTGCCAGCAGCTTAATGGCAATTTACGAGCAGTACTTC
TRBJ2-4 TRBD2 TRBV2 - CASTEGSGEQYF TGTGCCAGCACGGAGGGTAGCGGGGAGCAGTACTTC
TRBJ1-2 - TRBV4-2 - CASSPPDPRGYGYTF TGTGCCAGCAGCCCCCCGGACCCCCGAGGGTATGGCTACACCTTC
TRBJ2-5 - TRBV20-1 few CSADRYQETQYF TGCAGTGCTGACAGGTACCAAGAGACCCAGTACTTC
TRBJ1-2 TRBD1 TRBV20-1 - CSARDPTGGDYGYTF TGCAGTGCTAGAGATCCGACAGGGGGTGACTATGGCTACACCTTC
TRBJ2-4 TRBD1 TRBV28 few CASRSRDRKNIQYF TGTGCCAGCAGAAGCCGGGACAGAAAAAACATTCAGTACTTC
TRBJ2-7 - TRBV9 few CASSVDPGIYEQYF TGTGCCAGCAGCGTAGATCCTGGGATCTACGAGCAGTACTTC
TRBJ2-5 TRBD2 TRBV28 - CASSLGSGRSETQYF TGTGCCAGCAGTTTAGGTAGCGGGAGGTCAGAGACCCAGTACTTC
TRBJ1-4 - TRBV7-2 - CASSLAQGATNEKLFF TGTGCCAGCAGCTTAGCACAGGGAGCAACTAATGAAAAACTGTTTTTT